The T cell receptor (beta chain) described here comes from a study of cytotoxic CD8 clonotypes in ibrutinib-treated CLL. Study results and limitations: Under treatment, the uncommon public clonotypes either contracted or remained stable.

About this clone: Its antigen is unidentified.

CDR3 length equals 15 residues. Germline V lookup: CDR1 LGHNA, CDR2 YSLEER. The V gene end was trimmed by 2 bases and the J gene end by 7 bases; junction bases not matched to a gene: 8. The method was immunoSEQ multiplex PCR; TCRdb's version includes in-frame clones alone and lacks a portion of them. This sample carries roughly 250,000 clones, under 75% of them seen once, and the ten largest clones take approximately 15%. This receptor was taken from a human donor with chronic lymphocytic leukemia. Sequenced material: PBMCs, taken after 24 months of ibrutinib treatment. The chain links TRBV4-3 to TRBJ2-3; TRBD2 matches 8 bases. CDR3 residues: CASSQSSGSIYTQYF. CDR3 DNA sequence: TGCGCCAGCAGCCAATCCAGCGGGAGCATATATACGCAGTATTTT.